The rows below give T cell receptor beta chains drawn from one sample of a study of shared clonotypes between healthy human individuals. Generated by immunoSEQ multiplex PCR, the TCRdb table keeps only in-frame clones and is missing some. The table has about 500,000 clones, roughly three quarters seen once. Sequenced material: PBMCs. These TCRs come from a woman between 40 and 50 years old in good health. Some clones in this sample may be carry-over from other donors' samples. Each CDR3 is given with its conserved first and last residue. D genes are given only for firm matches. Size tells how often a clone was seen (once, few, many) or the class of an expanded clone, and some rows leave it out.

d_gene	abundance	v_gene	j_gene	CDR3aa	CDR3nt
-	-	TRBV18	TRBJ2-7	CASSPPSRGAYEQYF	TGTGCCAGCTCACCACCCTCTAGAGGGGCCTACGAGCAGTACTTC
-	once	TRBV7-2	TRBJ2-1	CASSLGVPPRDEQFF	TGTGCCAGCAGCTTAGGCGTTCCCCCCCGGGATGAGCAGTTCTTC
-	-	TRBV4-1	TRBJ1-1	CASSPLGRMNTEAFF	TGCGCCAGCAGCCCCCTCGGACGAATGAACACTGAAGCTTTCTTT
-	once	TRBV7-3	TRBJ1-3	CASSLNAGGAGNTIYF	TGTGCCAGCAGCTTAAATGCGGGGGGAGCTGGAAACACCATATATTTT
TRBD1	-	TRBV28	TRBJ1-3	CASSALTGGSGNTIYF	TGTGCCAGCAGTGCGCTAACAGGGGGCTCTGGAAACACCATATATTTT
TRBD2	-	TRBV30	TRBJ2-7	CAGGREARYEQYF	TGTGCCGGGGGGCGGGAGGCCCGTTACGAGCAGTACTTC
TRBD1	-	TRBV10-2	TRBJ2-3	CASSESGQDFTDTQYF	TGCGCCAGCAGTGAGTCGGGACAGGACTTTACAGATACGCAGTATTTT
TRBD1	-	TRBV4-1	TRBJ2-3	CASSLMDRAGDTQYF	TGCGCCAGCAGCCTCATGGACAGGGCCGGGGATACGCAGTATTTT
-	-	TRBV5-4	TRBJ2-2	CASSLVQTNTGELFF	TGTGCCAGCAGCTTGGTACAGACGAACACCGGGGAGCTGTTTTTT
-	-	TRBV7-2	TRBJ1-2	CASSLFLSQTYGYTF	TGTGCCAGCAGCTTATTTCTGAGCCAAACCTATGGCTACACCTTC
TRBD2	many	TRBV6-5	TRBJ2-3	CAIRPGLASDTQYF	TGTGCCATACGACCGGGACTAGCGTCAGACACGCAGTATTTT
TRBD1	few	TRBV30	TRBJ1-2	CAWTRTGVGGYTF	TGTGCCTGGACTCGGACAGGGGTTGGGGGCTACACCTTC
TRBD1	-	TRBV5-1	TRBJ2-5	CASSLGQGAGETQYF	TGCGCCAGCAGCCTAGGACAGGGGGCCGGAGAGACCCAGTACTTC
-	many	TRBV11-2	TRBJ1-2	CASSPKGYRIIYGYTF	TGTGCCAGCAGCCCCAAAGGCTACCGGATAATCTATGGCTACACCTTC
TRBD2	-	TRBV5-1	TRBJ2-7	CASSLTSGRASEQYF	TGCGCCAGCAGCTTAACTAGCGGGAGGGCGAGTGAGCAGTACTTC
TRBD1	-	TRBV7-3	TRBJ1-1	CASSLSGSDRAFF	TGTGCCAGCAGCCTAAGTGGGTCGGACAGGGCTTTCTTT
-	-	TRBV6-5	TRBJ2-3	CASSYRDTQYF	TGTGCCAGCAGTTACCGGGATACGCAGTATTTT
TRBD1	-	TRBV7-9	TRBJ2-7	CASSLATGGEYF	TGTGCCAGCAGCTTAGCGACAGGGGGGGAGTACTTC
-	-	TRBV29-1	TRBJ1-2	CSVFAAGATGWITF	-
TRBD1	-	TRBV15	TRBJ2-1	CATRRSQGVGYNEQFF	TGTGCCACCAGACGGTCCCAGGGGGTAGGGTACAATGAGCAGTTCTTC
TRBD1	-	TRBV7-3	TRBJ2-7	CASSLDRVDSYEQYF	TGTGCCAGCAGTCTCGACAGGGTGGACTCCTACGAGCAGTACTTC
TRBD2	-	TRBV28	TRBJ2-3	CASSHGGGADTQYF	TGTGCCAGCAGTCACGGGGGGGGTGCAGATACGCAGTATTTT
-	-	TRBV7-9	TRBJ2-1	CASSLSGEQFF	TGTGCCAGCAGCTTATCAGGGGAGCAGTTCTTC
-	-	TRBV30	TRBJ1-3	CAWSPLLDSGNTIYF	TGTGCCTGGAGTCCACTTTTGGACTCTGGAAACACCATATATTTT
-	many	TRBV2	TRBJ2-7	CASSEGVGTASYEQYF	TGTGCCAGCAGTGAAGGGGTCGGGACGGCCTCCTACGAGCAGTACTTC
-	once	TRBV5-1	TRBJ2-3	CANRRHTDTQYF	TGCGCCAACCGGAGGCACACAGATACGCAGTATTTT
-	few	TRBV30	TRBJ1-5	CAWSGTMANQPQHF	TGTGCCTGGAGCGGCACGATGGCGAATCAGCCCCAGCATTTT
-	once	TRBV28	TRBJ1-4	CASRNNEKLFF	TGTGCCAGCAGAAATAATGAAAAACTGTTTTTT
-	-	TRBV27	TRBJ2-3	CASRKGGSTDTQYF	TGTGCCAGCAGAAAAGGGGGAAGCACAGATACGCAGTATTTT
-	-	TRBV5-1	TRBJ2-2	CASGSDGTGELFF	TGCGCCAGCGGCTCTGACGGGACCGGGGAGCTGTTTTTT
TRBD1	-	TRBV27	TRBJ2-7	CASSVDRASYEQYF	TGTGCCAGCAGTGTGGACAGGGCCTCCTACGAGCAGTACTTC
-	-	TRBV11-3	TRBJ2-1	CASSLGQGPHEQFF	TGTGCCAGCAGCTTAGGGCAGGGGCCGCATGAGCAGTTCTTC
-	few	TRBV4-1	TRBJ1-1	CASSQGVVGGWVEAFF	TGCGCCAGCAGCCAAGGCGTCGTCGGGGGGTGGGTTGAAGCTTTCTTT
TRBD2	many	TRBV5-1	TRBJ2-1	CASSYGTTSEQFF	TGCGCCAGCAGCTATGGGACTACTAGTGAGCAGTTCTTC
-	few	TRBV7-3	TRBJ2-7	CASSLNPGSYEQYF	TGTGCCAGCAGCTTAAACCCAGGTTCCTACGAGCAGTACTTC
-	-	TRBV28	TRBJ2-5	CASGAAQAQYF	TGTGCCAGCGGGGCAGCCCAAGCCCAGTACTTC
-	-	TRBV18	TRBJ2-3	CASSPTQRDTQYF	TGTGCCAGCTCGCCAACTCAGCGGGATACGCAGTATTTT